These T cell receptor beta chains were read from a single sample in a study of blood T cell repertoires in COVID-19. TCRdb's copy holds only in-frame clones and misses some; the assay was immunoSEQ multiplex PCR. The repertoire holds some 120,000 clones, with around 86% as singletons. The specimen sequenced was peripheral blood. The receptor source for this set is a human donor in a cohort sampled during active COVID-19. Each CDR3 is given without its conserved first and last residue.

v_call	j_call	cdr3_aa
TRBV27	TRBJ2-4	ASSLFWRGAKNIQY
TRBV10-2	TRBJ2-3	ASSASPSSDTQY
TRBV28	TRBJ2-1	ASRTTGKHEQF
TRBV3-1/TRBV3-2	TRBJ1-1	ASSQERYTEAF
TRBV5-6	TRBJ2-3	ASSPVQSSTDTQY
TRBV18	TRBJ2-1	ASSRGTSGSPFNEQF
TRBV27	TRBJ1-6	ASRPRQGNNSPLH
TRBV7-2	TRBJ1-2	ASSVQGLANYGYT
TRBV28	TRBJ2-5	ASSSRGRIFQETQY
TRBV15	TRBJ2-1	ATSRDGGRNNEQF
TRBV24-1	TRBJ1-2	ATSVPGTSYGYT
TRBV19	TRBJ1-1	ASSTRQGVGMNTEAF
TRBV18	TRBJ2-1	ASSPVALGTSGTGEQF
TRBV20-1	TRBJ2-1	SASHSGSSYNEQF
TRBV6-5	TRBJ2-2	ASTGFTGELF
TRBV30	TRBJ2-6	AWSTSPRSGANVLT
TRBV6-5	TRBJ1-2	ASSIEGQAFFGYT
TRBV28	TRBJ1-2	ASSLSRDGYT
TRBV7-9	TRBJ2-5	ASSLLGQAKETQY
TRBV14	TRBJ1-3	ASSQRQSGSGNTIY
TRBV21-1	TRBJ1-5	ASSNTGSQPQH
TRBV2	TRBJ2-7	ASSGARLAGDVEQY
TRBV14	TRBJ2-7	ASSGGLAGGGEQY
TRBV3-1/TRBV3-2	TRBJ2-5	ASDRGRKGNQETQY
TRBV30	TRBJ2-1	AWGQGTRNEQF
TRBV5-1	TRBJ2-6	ASSLGGISGANVLT
TRBV2	TRBJ2-2	ASSEELAGGLNTGELF
TRBV2	TRBJ2-2	ASRDLQVTGELF
TRBV30	TRBJ2-6	AWDRSSGANVLT
TRBV5-6	TRBJ1-2	ASRFGQANYGYT
TRBV11-1	TRBJ2-3	ASSLASTGSTDTQY
TRBV5-1	TRBJ2-5	ASSSGGTSGRETQY
TRBV11-2	TRBJ1-6	ASSSDRAHSPLH
TRBV7-3	TRBJ2-5	ASSVSGRKETQY
TRBV5-1	TRBJ2-5	ASSLGGGRETQY
TRBV27	TRBJ1-1	ASGDTMNTEAF
TRBV18	TRBJ2-7	ASSPRASAYEQY
TRBV4-3	TRBJ1-6	ASSQPNSHTNSPLH
TRBV5-6	TRBJ2-7	ASSLVTSASYEQY
TRBV7-8	TRBJ1-5	ASSPTGLNQPQH
TRBV7-2	TRBJ1-1	ASSITGGGAVEAF
TRBV5-5	TRBJ2-2	ASSWGVTGATGELF
TRBV28	TRBJ2-7	ASSPRGEQY
TRBV6-5	TRBJ2-2	ASRSTPRTGELF
TRBV5-4	TRBJ2-7	ASSYDRGEQY
TRBV5-1	TRBJ2-1	ASSEGQGSNNEQF
TRBV6-1	TRBJ2-7	ASSEGTAYEQY
TRBV11-2	TRBJ2-7	ASSYGLAGVGDEQY
TRBV5-1	TRBJ2-5	ASSLETGPETQY
TRBV27	TRBJ2-1	ASSYWTSGSDEQF
TRBV28	TRBJ2-1	ASSFRDRSPNEQF
TRBV28	TRBJ2-5	ASSLYIETQY
TRBV7-2	TRBJ1-5	ASSLGDSRNQPQH
TRBV10-3	TRBJ1-1	AISWGVNTEAF